The clone carrying this TCR beta chain was counted a single time. The data were obtained in a study of blood T cell repertoires in COVID-19. About the research overall: PBMCs, B-cell-depleted T cells, or T cells provided the cDNA or gDNA that made up the material.

In the source study's methods: Amplification with reference gene primers provided the estimates of nucleated cell counts. Sequenced by immunoSEQ multiplex PCR; TCRdb stores in-frame clones only, minus some. The DNA gave D and trimming, while V, J and clone size come from that table. The repertoire holds 250,000 to 350,000 clones, with approximately 90% as singletons. From germline, CDR1 is LNHDA and CDR2 SQIVND (reference sequence). V shed 6 bases and J 8 bases; nucleotides not matched to a gene: 11. The CDR3 runs to 15 residues. What the recovered Cohort 3 donors had was two negative PCRs, clearance, or symptom resolution.

Source material: PBMCs or T cells enriched from blood (not recorded which). The source is a woman aged 25 to 45 who had recovered from COVID-19. The V and J genes are TRBV19 and TRBJ1-5; 9 bases align to TRBD1. The CDR3 is CASRRLQGAREPQHF. CDR3 bases: TGTGCCAGTAGGAGACTACAGGGGGCGAGGGAGCCCCAGCATTTT.